These 3 T cell receptor beta chains share one sample of origin, sequenced in a study of shared clonotypes between healthy human individuals. Profiling relied on immunoSEQ multiplex PCR, and the TCRdb table lists in-frame clones only, not all of them. The sample yields 2 million to 2.5 million clones, 93% seen once. Material for sequencing was naive CD4+ T cells from PBMCs. Indicated subset: CD45RA+ positively selected. These TCRs come from a man aged 18 to 35 in good health. Some clones in this sample may be carry-over from other donors' samples.

This chain connects TRBV29-1 to TRBJ2-6; D gene unclear. This CDR3 region has 14 residues. V shed 6 bases and J shed 4 bases, with 13 bases lying between them. Germline lookup yields CDR1 SQVTM and CDR2 ANQGSEA. Here the CDR3 reads CSVASPSGANVLTF. As DNA, the CDR3 is TGCAGCGTGGCCTCCCCTTCCGGGGCCAACGTCCTGACTTTC.

V and J are TRBV18 and TRBJ2-5; maybe TRBD1 (5 bases). This CDR3 has 14 residues. In germline, CDR1 is KGHSH, CDR2 LQKENI. Trimming removed 6 bases from V and 3 bases from J, with 14 bases in between. In nucleotides, the CDR3 is TGTGCCAGCTCGGTAAACACAGGCGAAGAGACCCAGTACTTC. This codes for CASSVNTGEETQYF.

This clone showed up just once. The chain couples TRBV28 to TRBJ2-1; D assignment may be TRBD1 or TRBD2 (6 bases each). Trimming left V 2 bases short and J 8 bases short, with 19 bases between. Germline CDR1 reads MDHEN; CDR2 reads SYDVKM. The CDR3 runs to 16 residues. Here the CDR3 reads CASSLLPRGRGYEQFF. Written as DNA, the CDR3 is TGTGCCAGCAGTTTACTCCCTCGGGGGCGCGGGTATGAGCAGTTCTTC.